This is a list of T cell receptor beta chains from one sample in a study of Graves' ophthalmopathy and Graves' hyperthyroidism. TCRdb re-derived calls from the multiplex PCR reads in MiXCR, one entry per CDR3 protein. The sample comprises hundreds of thousands of distinct CDR3 sequences, approximately 21% of which are singletons, and roughly 7.4% rests with the top ten. Material: peripheral blood. The receptor set was obtained from a woman aged 18-29 years with stable Graves' hyperthyroidism. Some clones in this sample may be carry-over from other donors' samples. CDR3s include the opening cysteine and the closing phenylalanine or tryptophan. D genes are given only for firm matches. The size of a clone is reported for some rows only, either as once, few or many, or as a class for expanded clones.

size: many
D: TRBD1
J: TRBJ2-2
V: TRBV12-3/TRBV12-4
CDR3: CASIPRGPGTGELFF
DNA: TGTGCCAGTATACCCAGGGGGCCGGGAACCGGGGAGCTGTTTTTT

size: NA
D: NA
J: TRBJ2-2
V: TRBV20-1
CDR3: CSARGTGSSAGELFF
DNA: TGCAGTGCAAGGGGCACAGGGAGTTCAGCCGGGGAGCTGTTTTTT

size: many
D: NA
J: TRBJ1-1
V: TRBV30
CDR3: CAWGTIGNTEAFF
DNA: TGTGCCTGGGGGACCATTGGAAACACTGAAGCTTTCTTT

size: many
D: TRBD1
J: TRBJ2-2
V: TRBV6-4
CDR3: CASSDYRGRGGELFF
DNA: TGTGCCAGCAGTGACTACAGGGGACGGGGCGGGGAGCTGTTTTTT

size: many
D: TRBD2
J: TRBJ2-5
V: TRBV12-3/TRBV12-4
CDR3: CASTGGGHETQYF
DNA: TGTGCCAGCACCGGGGGGGGCCACGAGACCCAGTACTTC

size: many
D: TRBD1
J: TRBJ2-5
V: TRBV2
CDR3: CASSRGTVSQETQYF
DNA: TGTGCCAGCAGTAGAGGGACAGTCTCTCAAGAGACCCAGTACTTC

size: many
D: NA
J: TRBJ1-5
V: TRBV20-1
CDR3: CSARVGASNQPQHF
DNA: TGCAGTGCTAGAGTTGGGGCGAGCAATCAGCCCCAGCATTTT

size: many
D: NA
J: TRBJ1-2
V: TRBV6-5
CDR3: CASSYSNPKYGYTF
DNA: TGTGCCAGCAGTTACTCGAATCCGAAATATGGCTACACCTTC

size: many
D: NA
J: TRBJ2-7
V: TRBV6-5
CDR3: CASRGPDYEQYF
DNA: TGTGCCAGCAGGGGACCAGATTACGAGCAGTACTTC

size: many
D: NA
J: TRBJ1-3
V: TRBV28
CDR3: CASSLNGLGGNTIYF
DNA: TGTGCCAGCAGTTTAAACGGTTTGGGTGGAAACACCATATATTTT

size: NA
D: NA
J: TRBJ2-7
V: TRBV6-2/TRBV6-3
CDR3: CASSYSGTYSYEQYF
DNA: TGTGCCAGCAGTTACTCTGGGACATACTCCTACGAGCAGTACTTC

size: many
D: TRBD2
J: TRBJ2-5
V: TRBV20-1
CDR3: CSGLALETQYF
DNA: TGCAGTGGACTAGCCCTTGAGACCCAGTACTTC

size: few
D: NA
J: TRBJ2-3
V: TRBV11-2
CDR3: CASSRSTDTQYF
DNA: TGTGCCAGCAGCAGAAGCACAGATACGCAGTATTTT

size: many
D: NA
J: TRBJ2-6
V: TRBV6-1
CDR3: CASSGVQGAGANVLTF
DNA: TGTGCCAGCAGTGGAGTACAGGGAGCGGGGGCCAACGTCCTGACTTTC

size: many
D: NA
J: TRBJ2-7
V: TRBV6-5
CDR3: CASSYGVDNEQYF
DNA: TGTGCCAGCAGTTACGGGGTGGACAACGAGCAGTACTTC

size: NA
D: NA
J: TRBJ1-3
V: TRBV7-9
CDR3: CASSQGITIYF
DNA: TGTGCCAGCAGCCAAGGGATTACCATATATTTT

size: many
D: TRBD1
J: TRBJ1-5
V: TRBV6-5
CDR3: CASSYGTGGNQPQHF
DNA: TGTGCCAGCAGTTACGGGACAGGGGGCAATCAGCCCCAGCATTTT

size: few
D: TRBD2
J: TRBJ2-5
V: TRBV6-1
CDR3: CASRKREGLETQYF
DNA: TGTGCCAGCCGGAAGCGGGAGGGCCTTGAGACCCAGTACTTC

size: NA
D: NA
J: TRBJ2-2
V: TRBV6-1
CDR3: CATDRDDTGELFF
DNA: TGTGCCACTGACCGGGACGACACCGGGGAGCTGTTTTTT

size: many
D: NA
J: TRBJ1-6
V: TRBV30
CDR3: CAWARTAGSPLHF
DNA: TGTGCCTGGGCAAGGACGGCGGGGTCACCCCTCCACTTT

size: many
D: NA
J: TRBJ2-7
V: TRBV27
CDR3: CASSLPNPSGRFSSYEQYF
DNA: TGTGCCAGCAGTTTACCTAACCCCTCCGGACGGTTTAGCTCCTACGAGCAGTACTTC

size: many
D: NA
J: TRBJ2-3
V: TRBV11-2
CDR3: CASSPVAGKTDTQYF
DNA: TGTGCCAGCAGCCCGGTCGCGGGGAAGACAGATACGCAGTATTTT

size: NA
D: NA
J: TRBJ1-1
V: TRBV29-1
CDR3: CSDSDSYTEAFF
DNA: TGCAGCGACTCCGACAGTTACACTGAAGCTTTCTTT

size: many
D: TRBD1
J: TRBJ1-1
V: TRBV5-1
CDR3: CASSPPGTGFNTEAFF
DNA: TGCGCCAGCAGCCCTCCGGGGACAGGGTTCAACACTGAAGCTTTCTTT

size: few
D: TRBD1
J: TRBJ1-5
V: TRBV30
CDR3: CAWSFGQANQPQHF
DNA: TGTGCCTGGAGTTTTGGACAGGCAAATCAGCCCCAGCATTTT

size: many
D: TRBD2
J: TRBJ2-4
V: TRBV28
CDR3: CASSQAPGLVPGLAKNIQYF
DNA: TGTGCCAGCAGCCAAGCCCCGGGACTAGTCCCGGGCCTAGCCAAAAACATTCAGTACTTC

size: many
D: NA
J: TRBJ1-1
V: TRBV9
CDR3: CASSVDPGTEAFF
DNA: TGTGCCAGCAGCGTCGACCCGGGGACTGAAGCTTTCTTT

size: many
D: NA
J: TRBJ1-2
V: TRBV27
CDR3: CASSLSTAGGNYGYTF
DNA: TGTGCCAGCAGTTTAAGTACGGCAGGTGGGAACTATGGCTACACCTTC

size: NA
D: TRBD1
J: TRBJ2-4
V: TRBV7-6
CDR3: CASSAGTGGAENIQYF
DNA: TGTGCCAGCAGCGCCGGGACAGGGGGCGCTGAAAACATTCAGTACTTC

size: many
D: NA
J: TRBJ2-5
V: TRBV5-1
CDR3: CASSLGAGVGEETQYF
DNA: TGCGCCAGCAGCTTGGGGGCCGGGGTAGGCGAAGAGACCCAGTACTTC

size: many
D: NA
J: TRBJ1-1
V: TRBV18
CDR3: CASSPRGVNTEAFF
DNA: TGTGCCAGCAGTCCCCGAGGGGTGAACACTGAAGCTTTCTTT

size: few
D: NA
J: TRBJ2-3
V: TRBV20-1
CDR3: CSASTPYSDITDTQYF
DNA: TGCAGTGCTAGCACACCCTACTCCGACATCACAGATACGCAGTATTTT

size: NA
D: NA
J: TRBJ2-4
V: TRBV6-1
CDR3: CASSNAGAGENIQYF
DNA: TGTGCCAGCAGTAACGCGGGGGCAGGGGAAAACATTCAGTACTTC

size: NA
D: NA
J: TRBJ1-2
V: TRBV12-3/TRBV12-4
CDR3: CASSLGRQNYGYTF
DNA: TGTGCCAGCAGTTTGGGAAGACAGAACTATGGCTACACCTTC

size: many
D: NA
J: TRBJ2-7
V: TRBV29-1
CDR3: CSATSMESSYEQYF
DNA: TGCAGCGCCACCTCGATGGAAAGCTCCTACGAGCAGTACTTC

size: once
D: TRBD2
J: TRBJ2-7
V: TRBV6-2/TRBV6-3
CDR3: CGAAGTSGYEQYF
DNA: TGTGGGGCGGCCGGGACTAGCGGATACGAGCAGTACTTC

size: NA
D: TRBD2
J: TRBJ2-7
V: TRBV25-1
CDR3: CASSGVSGEREGLYYEQYF
DNA: TGTGCCAGCAGTGGGGTCTCAGGAGAGCGGGAGGGCCTGTACTACGAGCAGTACTTC